This T cell receptor (beta chain) was sequenced in a study of neoadjuvant anti-PD-1 for oral cavity cancer. Study summary: Around day 43, patients without progression received a fourth nivolumab dose before surgery.

General observations from the study: Only three patients per response group were TCR-analyzed; validation needed.

Profiling relied on immunoSEQ multiplex PCR, and the TCRdb table lists in-frame clones only, not all of them. This table has about 7,200 clones, 60% to 80% appearing once. In regard to this clone: Its antigen is undetermined.

The patients had HPV-negative, locally advanced oral cavity squamous cell carcinoma. This receptor was taken from a person between 40 and 80 years old with oral cavity squamous cell carcinoma. The sample here was PBMCs, taken before nivolumab (anti-PD-1) treatment.

The CDR3 is CASSSGTGPNTEAFF. CDR3 in DNA: TGCGCCAGCAGCTCGGGAACAGGGCCAAACACTGAAGCTTTCTTT. The V and J genes are TRBV5-1 and TRBJ1-1; possibly TRBD1 for D (6 bases). This CDR3 is built from 15 residues. Trimming stripped 3 bases from V and 2 bases from J, with 14 bases between. Per the germline V gene, CDR1 is SGHRS and CDR2 is YFSETQ.